The 25 T cell receptor beta chains below all came from one sample that was sequenced in a study of metastatic and nonmetastatic thyroid tumors. Prior to thyroid surgery, none of the patients had received any treatment. TCRdb reanalyzed the PCR reads with MiXCR. The data show around 17,000 clones, with approximately 27% seen just once and roughly 16% held by the top ten. Material for sequencing was tumor tissue. These receptor sequences come from a female donor with papillary thyroid cancer or a benign thyroid nodule (not recorded which). Some clones in this sample may be carry-over from other donors' samples.

In the case of this clone: Given a much more abundant clone one base away, this may be a read error. The genes are TRBV7-2 and TRBJ2-3; 8 nucleotides match TRBD2. V lost 4 bases, J lost 11 bases, and 11 bases stayed unmatched. Germline CDR1 SGHTA, CDR2 FQGNSA. CDR3 size: 14 residues. Written as DNA, the CDR3 is TGTGCCAGCAGCTCACCGGGACTAGGCCCCTGGCAGTATTTT. Its protein is CASSSPGLGPWQYF.

V and J are TRBV20-1 and TRBJ2-1, with 11 positions matching TRBD1. Germline V CDR1 and CDR2: DFQATT, SNEGSKA (reference sequence). This CDR3 spans 18 amino acids. With 1 base clipped from V and 7 bases from J, the junction kept 15 bases outside the gene matches. CDR3 region: CSARGTGGYVGGDNEQFF. CDR3 nucleotide sequence: TGCAGTGCTAGAGGGACAGGGGGCTACGTTGGCGGGGATAATGAGCAGTTCTTC.

CDR3 amino acids: CSARYQRGQGNGYTF. The CDR3 nucleotides read TGCAGTGCTAGATATCAGAGGGGACAGGGGAACGGCTACACCTTC. This sequence joins TRBV20-1 and TRBJ1-2, with TRBD1 matching over 10 bases. Trimming removed 2 bases from V and 8 bases from J; junction bases left unmatched: 11. Germline V CDR1 and CDR2: DFQATT, SNEGSKA (reference sequence). The CDR3 sequence is 15 residues long.

The count of this clone is one. The chain recombines TRBV9 with TRBJ2-1, with D perhaps TRBD2 (6 bases). Per germline, CDR1 SGDLS and CDR2 YYNGEE. There are 16 residues in the CDR3. Trimming cost V 4 bases and J 3 bases, with 17 bases left between them. The CDR3 DNA follows: TGTGCCAGCAGCCCTACTACCGGGACTGGCTACAATGAGCAGTTCTTC. It specifies CASSPTTGTGYNEQFF.

This clone was seen only a few times. J is TRBJ1-4 and V is TRBV6-7; 9 bases map to TRBD1. TRBV6-7 is labeled an ORF, and its function is uncertain. The V gene end was trimmed by 4 bases and the J gene end by 8 bases; junction bases not matched to a gene: 8. This CDR3 is 15 amino acids long. Here the CDR3 DNA reads TGTGCCAGCAGTTTCCCGGGACAGGGTCGGGAAAAACTGTTTTTT. Its protein is CASSFPGQGREKLFF.

There are many counts of this clone. V gene TRBV5-1 combines with J gene TRBJ2-3; 8 bases line up with TRBD2. Looked up from germline, CDR1 is SGHRS and CDR2 is YFSETQ. This CDR3 contains 15 residues. J lost 5 bases, V lost 0 bases, and 5 bases had no gene match. The CDR3 sequence is CASSLERGWGDTQYF. As DNA, the CDR3 is TGCGCCAGCAGCTTGGAGCGGGGGTGGGGAGATACGCAGTATTTT.

This clone has a count of ten or more. The chain joins TRBV20-1 to TRBJ2-1; 10 bases are shared with TRBD2. CDR3 length: 13 amino acids. V was clipped by 8 bases and J by 0 bases; unmatched bases: 1. Germline CDR1 and CDR2: DFQATT and SNEGSKA (reference sequence). The CDR3 region is CSSGRASYNEQFF. Written as DNA, the CDR3 is TGCAGTAGCGGGAGGGCCTCCTACAATGAGCAGTTCTTC.

The chain has TRBV4-3 and TRBJ2-7; 11 nucleotides align to TRBD2. The CDR3 extends over 15 amino acids. From germline, CDR1 is LGHNA and CDR2 YSLEER. Trimming cost V 6 bases and J 11 bases; bases outside gene matches: 15. The CDR3 DNA is TGCGCCAGCAGTCCCACTAGCGGGAGTCCCAACAAGAAGTACTTC. It specifies CASSPTSGSPNKKYF.

This clone appeared many times. This chain links TRBV5-4 with TRBJ2-1; 9 bases agree with TRBD1. The CDR3 contains 15 residues. In germline, CDR1 is SGHNT, CDR2 YYREEE (reference sequence). The V segment lost 2 bases and the J segment 7 bases; nucleotides outside the gene matches: 7. The CDR3 is CASSFRTGEGNEQFF. CDR3 sequence (DNA): TGTGCCAGCAGCTTCCGGACAGGGGAGGGAAATGAGCAGTTCTTC.

The chain couples TRBV5-1 to TRBJ2-3; 13 bases are shared with TRBD2. J lost 2 bases, V lost 4 bases, and 7 bases had no gene match. Germline assignment: CDR1 SGHRS and CDR2 YFSETQ. The CDR3 runs to 17 residues. Here the CDR3 DNA reads TGCGCCAGCAGCCGGTCGACTAGCGGGAGGCTCACAGATACGCAGTATTTT. Protein: CASSRSTSGRLTDTQYF.

The chain carries TRBV20-1 and TRBJ1-2; D not certain. The CDR3 contains 14 residues. In germline, CDR1 is DFQATT, CDR2 SNEGSKA (reference sequence). The germline V and J ends were trimmed by 0 bases and 8 bases, with 16 bases remaining between them. CDR3 amino acids: CSARDFTGPWGYTF. CDR3 nucleotides: TGCAGTGCTAGAGATTTTACCGGGCCCTGGGGCTACACCTTC.

This clone occurred many times. The chain couples TRBV30 to TRBJ2-1; D is unclear. Germline V gene data show CDR1 as GTSNPN and CDR2 as SVGIG (reference sequence). The CDR3 loop spans 13 amino acids. CDR3 DNA: TGTGGGGCTAAAGGGCCCTCCTACAATGAGCAGTTCTTC. Translation: CGAKGPSYNEQFF.

This clone was observed a handful of times. The V call is TRBV28, the J call TRBJ1-2, with D perhaps TRBD1 (6 bases). Germline V gives CDR1 MDHEN, CDR2 SYDVKM. The CDR3 loop spans 14 amino acids. V lost 5 bases to trimming and J lost 6 bases, with 16 bases between them. The CDR3 coding sequence is TGTGCCAGCAGTAACCAGGGGCGGAGAGATGGCTACACCTTC. The encoded protein is CASSNQGRRDGYTF.

V is TRBV5-8 and J is TRBJ1-5, with D perhaps TRBD1 (6 bases). Trimming pared 6 bases from V and 11 bases from J, leaving 21 bases between. Looked up from germline, CDR1 is SGHTS and CDR2 is YDEGEE. This CDR3 contains 14 residues. The chain's CDR3 is CASNLMGAAVAQHF. The CDR3 DNA reads TGTGCCAGCAACCTAATGGGGGCTGCGGTAGCCCAGCATTTT.

Judged by abundance, this clone is medium-sized (0.01 to 0.1%). The chain employs TRBV9 and TRBJ2-1, with TRBD1 matching over 7 bases. Germline V gene sequence: CDR1 SGDLS, CDR2 YYNGEE. The CDR3 runs to 14 residues. With V trimmed by 3 bases and J by 8 bases, 8 bases remained unmatched. The CDR3 DNA reads TGTGCCAGCAGCGCGGTCGGGACAGTCTATGAGCAGTTCTTC. It codes for CASSAVGTVYEQFF.

This clone is deemed medium-sized. The same CDR3 also results from other DNA sequences found in this sample. V usage is TRBV2 and J usage is TRBJ1-5, with 8 positions matching TRBD1. Trimming at V came to 5 bases and at J to 4 bases, leaving 1 base not matched to a gene. The CDR3 contains 13 residues. From germline, CDR1 is SNHLY and CDR2 FYNNEI. The CDR3 DNA is TGTGCCAGCAGTACAGGGGGGAATCAGCCCCAGCATTTT. As protein: CASSTGGNQPQHF.

The chain carries TRBV20-1 and TRBJ1-1; no reliable D call. Trimming took off 5 bases at V and 4 bases at J, with 20 bases between the two ends. The CDR3 is 15 residues long. The germline CDR1 and CDR2 sequences are DFQATT and SNEGSKA (reference sequence). CDR3 nucleotides: TGCAGTGCTTCGACTACACATCCCCCTTTCACTGAAGCTTTCTTT. This gives the protein CSASTTHPPFTEAFF.

A word on this clone: Lacking the conserved final phenylalanine or tryptophan, this CDR3 likely reflects a read error. The rearrangement joins TRBV7-2 to TRBJ2-7, with 8 bases identical to TRBD2. The CDR3 is 14 amino acids. J lost 7 bases, V lost 6 bases, and 11 bases had no gene match. CDR1 is SGHTA, CDR2 FQGNSA, per germline. CDR3 coding DNA: TGTGCCAGCAGAATATCGGGAGGGTCGGTTGAGCAGTACCTC. The encoded protein is CASRISGGSVEQYL.

The J gene is TRBJ1-1, the V gene TRBV5-1; no reliable D call. CDR1 SGHRS and CDR2 YFSETQ come from the germline V gene. The CDR3 totals 14 residues. Deletions cut 4 bases from V and 4 bases from J, with 14 bases between. The CDR3 DNA reads as TGCGCCAGCAGCGTGAGTACAGCGACCACTGAAGCTTTCTTT. This encodes CASSVSTATTEAFF.

The rearrangement uses TRBV6-1 and TRBJ1-2; tentatively, D is TRBD1 (5 bases). Trimming removed 10 bases at V and 0 bases at J, with 18 bases between. The CDR3 covers 15 residues. The germline gives CDR1 MNHNS, CDR2 SASEGT. DNA of the CDR3: TGTGCCACTGGGGGGGGTACTCGGACTAACTATGGCTACACCTTC. It is translated as CATGGGTRTNYGYTF.

The V call is TRBV3-1, the J call TRBJ1-2; a weak D match, TRBD1 (6 bases). CDR3 length equals 15 residues. Looked up from germline, CDR1 is LGHDT and CDR2 is YNNKEL (reference sequence). V lost 4 bases and J 5 bases, leaving 17 bases between the germline ends. In DNA form, the CDR3 reads TGTGCCAGCAGCCCAATCCTAAGAGGGGGTTATGGCTACACCTTC. The encoded protein is CASSPILRGGYGYTF.

This clone was seen at least ten times. The chain recombines TRBV5-1 with TRBJ1-2, with TRBD1 matching over 11 bases. V gave up 6 bases and J gave up 4 bases; unmatched junction bases: 5. This CDR3 is 14 amino acids long. Germline CDR1 reads SGHRS; CDR2 reads YFSETQ. CDR3 region: CASTLDRGLYGYTF. For the CDR3, the DNA is TGCGCCAGCACTCTGGACAGGGGGCTCTATGGCTACACCTTC.

This clone was counted only a few times. The junction does not match germline at one end; this may be a read error. The CDR3 bases are TGTGCCAGTAAGTTCTATTGCTACACCTTC. It specifies CASKFYCYTF. The genes are TRBV19 and TRBJ1-2; the D is unclear. This CDR3 is 10 amino acids long. The germline CDR1 and CDR2 sequences are LNHDA and SQIVND (reference sequence).

Concerning this clone itself: Possible read error: a much larger clone is one base away. In this CDR3 the conserved last residue, phenylalanine or tryptophan, is missing, so a read error is likely. The chain joins TRBV5-5 to TRBJ1-4; D ambiguous. This CDR3 spans 15 amino acids. From germline, CDR1 is SGHKS and CDR2 YYEKEE (reference sequence). Trimming took 2 bases from V and 0 from J, leaving 8 bases between them. In DNA, the CDR3 is TGTGCCAGCAGCTTCGAGTTCGCAACTAATGAAAAACTGTTTTCT. Translating gives CASSFEFATNEKLFS.

As regards this clone: Sequence at one end of the junction differs from germline and may be a read error. The genes are TRBV18 and TRBJ2-3; a weak D match, TRBD1 (6 bases). This CDR3 region has 15 residues. CDR1 and CDR2 (germline): KGHSH, LQKENI. As DNA, the CDR3 is TGTCCCAGCTCTCGCTTGACAGGTAGGACAGATACGCAGTATTTC. The encoded protein is CPSSRLTGRTDTQYF.